This TCR beta chain was documented in a study of CD8 T cells in Susac syndrome. CDR3 length: 15 amino acids. The germline V and J ends were trimmed by 1 base and 5 bases, with 10 bases remaining between them. Germline CDR1 SGHRS, CDR2 YFSETQ. With random hexamers, about 0.45 to 1 ug RNA was reverse transcribed. The method of amplification for TCR beta CDR3 was immunoSEQ multiplex PCR, covering 54 Vbeta and 13 Jbeta. TCRdb recomputed calls from the immunoSEQ multiplex PCR reads with MiXCR, one row per CDR3 protein. The sample yields roughly 120,000 distinct CDR3 sequences, about 94% seen once. From blood CD8+ and CD4+ T cells, TCR beta sequences were generated. Treatment-naive patients with stable or active relapsing-remitting disease served as multiple sclerosis controls. Through negative isolation, CD4+ and CD8+ T cells were obtained, while TEMRA cells were enriched using FACS.

The receptor was isolated from a human donor with multiple sclerosis. The rearrangement uses TRBV5-1 and TRBJ1-6, with D unclear. Sequenced input: CD4+ T cells from PBMCs. Here the CDR3 DNA reads TGCGCCAGCAGCTTGACGATGCCTGATAATTCACCCCTCCACTTT. Translated, it gives CASSLTMPDNSPLHF.